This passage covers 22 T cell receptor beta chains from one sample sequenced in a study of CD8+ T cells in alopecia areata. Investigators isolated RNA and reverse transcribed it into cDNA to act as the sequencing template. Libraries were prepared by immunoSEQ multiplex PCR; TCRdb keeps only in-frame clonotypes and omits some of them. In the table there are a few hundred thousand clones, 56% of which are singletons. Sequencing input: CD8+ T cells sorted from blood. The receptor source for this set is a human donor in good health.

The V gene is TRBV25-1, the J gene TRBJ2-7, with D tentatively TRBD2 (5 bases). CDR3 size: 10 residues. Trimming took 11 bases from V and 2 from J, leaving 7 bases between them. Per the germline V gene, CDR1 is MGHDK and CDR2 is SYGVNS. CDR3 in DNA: TGTGCCGCCGGGACCTACGAGCAGTACTTC. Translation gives CAAGTYEQYF.

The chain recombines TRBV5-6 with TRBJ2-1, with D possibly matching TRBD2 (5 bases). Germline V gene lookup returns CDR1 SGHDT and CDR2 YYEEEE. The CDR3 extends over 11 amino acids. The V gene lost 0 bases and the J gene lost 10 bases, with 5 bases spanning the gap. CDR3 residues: CASSLAGEQFF. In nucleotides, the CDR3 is TGTGCCAGCAGCTTGGCGGGGGAGCAGTTCTTC.

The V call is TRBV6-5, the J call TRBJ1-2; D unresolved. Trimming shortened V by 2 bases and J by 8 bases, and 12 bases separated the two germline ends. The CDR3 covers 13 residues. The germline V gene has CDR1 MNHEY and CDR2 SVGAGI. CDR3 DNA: TGTGCCAGCAGTTACGGTCCGGCCGGCGGCTACACCTTC. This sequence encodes CASSYGPAGGYTF.

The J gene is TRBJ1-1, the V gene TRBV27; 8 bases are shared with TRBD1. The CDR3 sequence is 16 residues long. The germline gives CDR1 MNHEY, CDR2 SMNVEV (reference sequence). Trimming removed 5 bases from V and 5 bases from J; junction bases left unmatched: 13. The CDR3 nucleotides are TGTGCCAGCAGTGACCAGGGGGCGGGCGGGCGGACTGAAGCTTTCTTT. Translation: CASSDQGAGGRTEAFF.

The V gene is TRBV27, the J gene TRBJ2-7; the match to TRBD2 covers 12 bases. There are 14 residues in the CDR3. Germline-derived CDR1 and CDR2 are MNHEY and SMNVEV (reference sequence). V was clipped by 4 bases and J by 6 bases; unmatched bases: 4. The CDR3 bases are TGTGCCAGCAGTTCACTAGCGGGGGGAGGCGAGCAGTACTTC. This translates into CASSSLAGGGEQYF.

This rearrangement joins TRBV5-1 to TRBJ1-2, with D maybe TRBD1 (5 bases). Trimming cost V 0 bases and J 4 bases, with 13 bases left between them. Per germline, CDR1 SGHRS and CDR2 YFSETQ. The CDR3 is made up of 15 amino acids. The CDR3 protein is CASSLDQGRGYGYTF. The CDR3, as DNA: TGCGCCAGCAGCTTGGACCAGGGAAGAGGCTATGGCTACACCTTC.

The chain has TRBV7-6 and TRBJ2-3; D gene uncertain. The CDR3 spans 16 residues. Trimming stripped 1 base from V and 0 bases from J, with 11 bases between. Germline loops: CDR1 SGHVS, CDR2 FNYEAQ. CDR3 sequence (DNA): TGTGCCAGCAGCTTAGAGCCGGGCTTTAGCACAGATACGCAGTATTTT. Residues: CASSLEPGFSTDTQYF.

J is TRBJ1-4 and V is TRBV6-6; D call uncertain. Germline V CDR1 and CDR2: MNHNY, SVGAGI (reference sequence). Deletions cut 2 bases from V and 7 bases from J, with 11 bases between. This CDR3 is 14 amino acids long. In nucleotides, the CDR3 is TGTGCCAGCAGTTACCGCGACGAGGGTGAAAAACTGTTTTTT. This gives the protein CASSYRDEGEKLFF.

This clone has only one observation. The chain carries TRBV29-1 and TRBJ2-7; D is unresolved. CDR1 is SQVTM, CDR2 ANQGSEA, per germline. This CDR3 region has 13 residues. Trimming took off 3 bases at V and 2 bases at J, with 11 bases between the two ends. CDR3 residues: CSVEGQQPYEQYF. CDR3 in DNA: TGCAGCGTTGAGGGCCAACAGCCCTACGAGCAGTACTTC.

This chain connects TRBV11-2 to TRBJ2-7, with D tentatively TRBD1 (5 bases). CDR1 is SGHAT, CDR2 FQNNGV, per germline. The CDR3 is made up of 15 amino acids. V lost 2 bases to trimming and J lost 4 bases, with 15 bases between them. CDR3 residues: CASSLSTAGLYEQYF. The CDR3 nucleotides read TGTGCCAGCAGCTTAAGTACCGCAGGGCTTTACGAGCAGTACTTC.

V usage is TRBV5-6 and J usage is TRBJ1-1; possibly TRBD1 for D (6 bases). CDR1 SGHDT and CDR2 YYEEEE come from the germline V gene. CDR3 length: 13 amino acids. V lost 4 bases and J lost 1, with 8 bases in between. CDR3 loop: CASSPTGNTEAFF. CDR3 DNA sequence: TGTGCCAGCAGCCCGACAGGGAACACTGAAGCTTTCTTT.

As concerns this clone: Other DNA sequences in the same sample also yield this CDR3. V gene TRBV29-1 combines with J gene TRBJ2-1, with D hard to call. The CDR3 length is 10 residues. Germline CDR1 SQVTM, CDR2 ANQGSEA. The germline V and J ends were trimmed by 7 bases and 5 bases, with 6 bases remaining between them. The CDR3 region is CSAGDNEQFF. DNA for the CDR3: TGCAGCGCTGGGGACAATGAGCAGTTCTTC.

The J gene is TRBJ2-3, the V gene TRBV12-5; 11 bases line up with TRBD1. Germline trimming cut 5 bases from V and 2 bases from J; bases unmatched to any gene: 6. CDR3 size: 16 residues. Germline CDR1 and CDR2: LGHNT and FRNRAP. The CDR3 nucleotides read TGTGCTAGTGGTACCCGGGACAGGGGGACCACAGATACGCAGTATTTT. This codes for CASGTRDRGTTDTQYF.

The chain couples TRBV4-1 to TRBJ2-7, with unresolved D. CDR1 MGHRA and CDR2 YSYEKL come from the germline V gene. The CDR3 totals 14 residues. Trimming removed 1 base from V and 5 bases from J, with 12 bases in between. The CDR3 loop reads CASSQGMSKDEQYF. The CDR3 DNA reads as TGCGCCAGCAGCCAAGGGATGTCGAAGGACGAGCAGTACTTC.

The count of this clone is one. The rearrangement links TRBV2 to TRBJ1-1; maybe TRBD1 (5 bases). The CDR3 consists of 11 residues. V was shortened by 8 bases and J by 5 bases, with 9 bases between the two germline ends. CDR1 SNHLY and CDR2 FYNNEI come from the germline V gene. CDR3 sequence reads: CASVGTTEAFF. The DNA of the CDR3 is TGTGCCAGCGTCGGGACGACTGAAGCTTTCTTT. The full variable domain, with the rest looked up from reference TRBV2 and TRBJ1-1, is EPEVTQTPSHQVTQMGQEVILRCVPISNHLYFYWYRQILGQKVEFLVSFYNNEISEKSEIFDDQFSVERPDGSNFTLKIRSTKLEDSAMYFCASVGTTEAFFGQGTRLTVV.

The CDR3 protein is CSVVGGSTGELFF. The DNA of the CDR3 is TGCAGCGTTGTAGGAGGGAGCACCGGGGAGCTGTTTTTT. The chain joins TRBV29-1 to TRBJ2-2; weak D call: TRBD2 (6 bases). The germline V gene has CDR1 SQVTM and CDR2 ANQGSEA. Trimming took 4 bases from V and 4 from J, leaving 10 bases between them. The CDR3 has 13 amino acids.

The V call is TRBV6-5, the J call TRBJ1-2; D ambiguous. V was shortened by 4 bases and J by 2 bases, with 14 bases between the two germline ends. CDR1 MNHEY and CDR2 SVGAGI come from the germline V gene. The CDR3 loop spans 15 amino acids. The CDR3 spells CASSLAQSLNYGYTF. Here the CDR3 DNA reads TGTGCCAGCAGTTTAGCTCAGTCGCTAAACTATGGCTACACCTTC.

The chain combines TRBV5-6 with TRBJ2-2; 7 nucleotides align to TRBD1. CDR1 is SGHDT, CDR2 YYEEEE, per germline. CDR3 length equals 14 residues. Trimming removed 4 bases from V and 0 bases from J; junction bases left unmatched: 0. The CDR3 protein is CASSGTANTGELFF. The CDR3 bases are TGTGCCAGCAGCGGGACAGCGAACACCGGGGAGCTGTTTTTT.

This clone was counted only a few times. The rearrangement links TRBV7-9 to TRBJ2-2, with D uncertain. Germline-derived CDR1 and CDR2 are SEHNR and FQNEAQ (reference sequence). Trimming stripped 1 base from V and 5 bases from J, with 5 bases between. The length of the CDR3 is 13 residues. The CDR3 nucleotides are TGTGCCAGCAGCTTAGAACCTACCGGGGAGCTGTTTTTT. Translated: CASSLEPTGELFF.

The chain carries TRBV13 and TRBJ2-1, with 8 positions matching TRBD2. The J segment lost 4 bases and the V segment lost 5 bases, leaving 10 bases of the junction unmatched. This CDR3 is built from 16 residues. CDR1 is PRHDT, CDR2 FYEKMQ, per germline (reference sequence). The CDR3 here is CASSPRPSGLYNEQFF. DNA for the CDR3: TGTGCCAGCAGCCCCCGCCCTAGCGGGCTGTACAATGAGCAGTTCTTC.

The CDR3 sequence is CASYGGGKSSYNEQFF. The CDR3 DNA reads as TGTGCCAGCTACGGGGGAGGGAAAAGCTCCTACAATGAGCAGTTCTTC. The chain is built from TRBV2 and TRBJ2-1; the match to TRBD2 covers 7 bases. Germline loops: CDR1 SNHLY, CDR2 FYNNEI. The ends lost 8 bases at V and 0 bases at J; junction bases unmatched: 10. The length of the CDR3 is 16 residues.

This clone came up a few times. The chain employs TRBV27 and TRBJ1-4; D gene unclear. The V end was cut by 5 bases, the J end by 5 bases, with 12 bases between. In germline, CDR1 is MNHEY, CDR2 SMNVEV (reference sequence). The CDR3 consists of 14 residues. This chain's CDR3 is CASSPGLGNEKLFF. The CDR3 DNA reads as TGTGCCAGCAGTCCGGGCTTAGGGAATGAAAAACTGTTTTTT.